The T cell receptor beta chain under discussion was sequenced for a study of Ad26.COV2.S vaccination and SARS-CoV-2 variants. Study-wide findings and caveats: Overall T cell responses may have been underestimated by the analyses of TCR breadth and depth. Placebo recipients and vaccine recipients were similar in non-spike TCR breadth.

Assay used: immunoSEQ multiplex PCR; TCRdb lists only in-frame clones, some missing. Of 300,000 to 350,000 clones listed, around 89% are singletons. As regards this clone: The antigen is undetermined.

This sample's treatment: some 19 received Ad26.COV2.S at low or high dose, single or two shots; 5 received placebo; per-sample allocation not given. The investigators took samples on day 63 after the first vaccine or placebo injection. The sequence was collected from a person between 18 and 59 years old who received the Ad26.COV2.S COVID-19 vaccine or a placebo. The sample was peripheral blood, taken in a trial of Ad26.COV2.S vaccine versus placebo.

The CDR3 DNA follows: TGCAGCGGGGGATGGGGGTACTATGGCTACACCTTC. Amino acids: CSGGWGYYGYTF. The chain combines TRBV29-1 with TRBJ1-2; tentative D call: TRBD1 (5 bases). V was clipped by 7 bases and J by 3 bases, with 12 bases between them. This CDR3 contains 12 residues. Per germline, CDR1 SQVTM and CDR2 ANQGSEA.